This TCR beta chain was sequenced in a study of T cells in Graves' hyperthyroidism and ophthalmopathy. This clonotype was seen at least ten times. A junction end diverges from the germline sequence, so it may reflect a read error. Amplification of TCR beta CDR3 regions was performed using RNA transcripts as template. The HTBI set primed first-round TCR CDR3 RT-PCR. TCRdb used MiXCR to reprocess the multiplex PCR reads, holding one entry per CDR3 protein. The table has 650,000 to 700,000 distinct CDR3 sequences, roughly a sixth seen once; the top ten hold about 16%. The CDR3 consists of 13 residues. Looked up from germline, CDR1 is MDHEN and CDR2 is SYDVKM.

V is TRBV28 and J is TRBJ2-5, with 7 bases matching TRBD1. Sequencing was performed on blood. This clonotype was sampled from a man aged 50 to 59 with Graves' hyperthyroidism. CDR3: CASSYIIQGTEYF. CDR3 nucleotides: TGTGCCAGCAGTTATATCATACAGGGGACCGAGTACTTC.